The rows below give T cell receptor beta chains drawn from one sample of a study of cytomegalovirus exposure and HLA in healthy donors. The protocol was immunoSEQ multiplex PCR, while the TCRdb copy is restricted to in-frame clones and leaves out a portion. The sample lists about 120,000 clones, more than 75% occurring once. Sequencing was done on a sample of PBMCs. The origin of the receptors is a woman aged 25 to 39 in good health and CMV-seronegative. Both conserved end residues are part of each CDR3. D genes are given only for firm matches. Clone size is stated in some rows and not others, as once, few, many or a class when expanded.

size: NA; J: TRBJ1-4; D: NA; V: TRBV9; DNA: TGTGCCAGCAGCGGAGGGAGTAATGAAAAACTGTTTTTT; CDR3: CASSGGSNEKLFF
size: few; J: TRBJ2-2; D: NA; V: TRBV30; DNA: TGTGCCTGGAGTAAGGGACGCGTACCGGGGGCGAACACCGGGGAGCTGTTTTTT; CDR3: CAWSKGRVPGANTGELFF
size: NA; J: TRBJ1-6; D: TRBD1; V: TRBV4-3; DNA: TGCGCCAGCAGCCAAACCATACCGACAAAGGGGGCTTATAATTCACCCCTCCACTTT; CDR3: CASSQTIPTKGAYNSPLHF
size: once; J: TRBJ1-4; D: TRBD1; V: TRBV7-9; DNA: TGTGCCAGCAGCTCCGGACAGGGCGCCGAAAAACTGTTTTTT; CDR3: CASSSGQGAEKLFF
size: NA; J: TRBJ2-7; D: NA; V: TRBV7-9; DNA: TGTGCCAGCAGCTTCCACAGTAGCTCCTACGAGCAGTACTTC; CDR3: CASSFHSSSYEQYF
size: NA; J: TRBJ2-5; D: TRBD2; V: TRBV19; DNA: TGTGCCAGTAGTATACCAGCGGGAGGTTCAGAGACCCAGTACTTC; CDR3: CASSIPAGGSETQYF
size: few; J: TRBJ1-1; D: TRBD1; V: TRBV4-1; DNA: TGCGCCAGCAGCCAGGGACAGGGCATGAACACTGAAGCTTTCTTT; CDR3: CASSQGQGMNTEAFF
size: NA; J: TRBJ2-1; D: TRBD1; V: TRBV30; DNA: TGTGCCTGGGACACCGGGACAGGGAACTACAATGAGCAGTTCTTC; CDR3: CAWDTGTGNYNEQFF
size: NA; J: TRBJ2-7; D: TRBD2; V: TRBV4-1; DNA: TGCGCCAGCAGCGGCGGACTAGCGGGGTACGAGCAGTACTTC; CDR3: CASSGGLAGYEQYF
size: once; J: TRBJ2-7; D: NA; V: TRBV6-6; DNA: TGTGCCATCCGGACAGCGAGCTCCTACGAGCAGTACTTC; CDR3: CAIRTASSYEQYF
size: NA; J: TRBJ1-1; D: NA; V: TRBV7-9; DNA: TGTGCCAGCAGCCTATCGACAGGTTTTGATGAAGCTTTCTTT; CDR3: CASSLSTGFDEAFF
size: NA; J: TRBJ2-1; D: NA; V: TRBV29-1; DNA: TGCAGCGAATTGTTTTCCCCGGGTGAGCAGTTCTTC; CDR3: CSELFSPGEQFF
size: NA; J: TRBJ2-1; D: NA; V: TRBV19; DNA: TGTGCCAGTAGTATATGGGGCGGTGAGCAGTTCTTC; CDR3: CASSIWGGEQFF
size: few; J: TRBJ1-2; D: TRBD1; V: TRBV5-1; DNA: TGCGCCAGCACCTCGACAGGGGGCTTCGGTGGCTACACCTTC; CDR3: CASTSTGGFGGYTF
size: once; J: TRBJ2-7; D: NA; V: TRBV14; DNA: TGTGCCAGCAGCCAAGTATTCGGAGACGAGCAGTACTTC; CDR3: CASSQVFGDEQYF
size: NA; J: TRBJ1-2; D: TRBD1; V: TRBV12-5; DNA: TGTGCTAGTGTTCCGTCTTTTTCCGGGACAGGGGGTCGTGTGGCCTTC; CDR3: CASVPSFSGTGGRVAF
size: NA; J: TRBJ2-3; D: NA; V: TRBV27; DNA: TGTGCCAGCAGGCGAGCTGGGCCAGATACGCAGTATTTT; CDR3: CASRRAGPDTQYF
size: NA; J: TRBJ2-1; D: TRBD1; V: TRBV28; DNA: TGTGCCAGCAATCTGGGACAGGGATATCGGAATGAGCAGTTCTTC; CDR3: CASNLGQGYRNEQFF
size: NA; J: TRBJ1-2; D: NA; V: TRBV7-3; DNA: TGTGCCAGCAGCCCTCTACCGGGGTCCTATGGCTACACCTTC; CDR3: CASSPLPGSYGYTF
size: few; J: TRBJ2-7; D: TRBD1; V: TRBV9; DNA: TGTGCCAGCAGCGTAGGCCACACAGGGGACGGTTCCTACGAGCAGTACTTC; CDR3: CASSVGHTGDGSYEQYF
size: NA; J: TRBJ1-6; D: TRBD1; V: TRBV30; DNA: TGTGCCTGGGCCTCCTTACAGGGGAACAATTCACCCCTCCACTTT; CDR3: CAWASLQGNNSPLHF
size: NA; J: TRBJ1-4; D: NA; V: TRBV20-1; DNA: TGCAGTGCAAGACGGAATGAAAAACTGTTTTTT; CDR3: CSARRNEKLFF
size: NA; J: TRBJ2-2; D: TRBD2; V: TRBV6-5; DNA: TGTGCCAGCAGCCCCACTAGCGGGGTCGCCGGGGAGCTGTTTTTT; CDR3: CASSPTSGVAGELFF
size: NA; J: TRBJ1-2; D: NA; V: TRBV11-2; DNA: TGTGCCAGCAGCGGCCTGCAGGGTTTTGGTGGCTACACCTTC; CDR3: CASSGLQGFGGYTF
size: NA; J: TRBJ2-7; D: TRBD1; V: TRBV6-1; DNA: TGTGCCACTACGGACAGGTCCTACGAGCAGTACTTC; CDR3: CATTDRSYEQYF
size: NA; J: TRBJ2-7; D: TRBD2; V: TRBV7-8; DNA: TGTGCCAGCAGCTTAGCCGCTAGCGGGGGGGCCATCGAGCAGTACTTC; CDR3: CASSLAASGGAIEQYF